Detailed here is one T cell receptor beta chain. Its antigen is currently unknown. Some clones are missing from TCRdb's copy, which holds only in-frame ones; the method was immunoSEQ multiplex PCR. This sample has 90,000 to 120,000 clones, with 91% found just once. Germline V CDR1 and CDR2: MNHNY, SVGAGI (reference sequence). CDR3 length equals 14 residues. Trimming removed 6 bases from V and 3 bases from J; junction bases left unmatched: 5. The entry originates in a study of T cell responses to AZD1222 COVID-19 vaccine. General study results and limits: Spike as a whole was targeted by vaccine-associated CD4 TCRs, dominant at 160-218 and 743-854. Sampling captured repertoires only after the peak T cell response. It should be noted that donors were predominantly white British and more often female, and clonal diversity was possibly underestimated.

This clonotype was sampled from an adult in good health. This rearrangement joins TRBV6-6 to TRBJ1-2; 9 bases align to TRBD1. The sample consisted of peripheral blood, taken on day 0 of AZD1222 vaccination. The CDR3 DNA sequence: TGTGCCAGCAGACCCGGGACAGGGTACTATGGCTACACCTTC. Protein: CASRPGTGYYGYTF.